This TCR beta chain was sequenced during a study of blood T cell repertoires in COVID-19. In the study overall: Acute and convalescent COVID-19 specimens originated in the United States, Italy and Spain. T cells, B-cell-depleted T cells, or PBMCs provided the cDNA or gDNA that served as material.

Using immunoSEQ multiplex PCR, the repertoire was profiled, and TCRdb retains in-frame clones only, with some absent. The data show some 210,000 clones, around 80% seen once. In its sample, this clone was seen once. The trim removed 7 bases at V and 2 bases at J, leaving 2 bases unmatched. CDR1 is MNHEY and CDR2 is SVGAGI in the germline V gene. This CDR3 has 12 amino acids. This clonotype was obtained from a woman aged 40 to 55 with acute or convalescent COVID-19. The sample consisted of peripheral blood. The chain employs TRBV6-5 and TRBJ2-7; 7 positions agree with TRBD2. CDR3 bases: TGTGCCAGCACGGCGGGGGCCTACGAGCAGTACTTC. Protein product: CASTAGAYEQYF.